This passage covers 20 T cell receptor beta chains from one sample sequenced in a study of OX40 agonist ivuxolimab in advanced cancers. Data came from immunoSEQ multiplex PCR; TCRdb stores just in-frame clones and leaves some out. The sample includes fewer than 30,000 clones, around 79% of them seen just once. This sample comprised CD4+ or CD8+ T cells sorted from blood, obtained in a trial of the OX40 agonist ivuxolimab. The receptor set was obtained from an adult with an advanced solid tumor such as melanoma, head and neck, liver or kidney cancer.

The V and J genes are TRBV9 and TRBJ2-1; D is unclear. The V end lost 3 bases, the J end lost 0 bases, and 7 bases lay between the germline ends. The CDR3 covers 14 residues. The germline V gene encodes CDR1 SGDLS and CDR2 YYNGEE. CDR3 sequence: CASSAPSSYNEQFF. CDR3 sequence (DNA): TGTGCCAGCAGCGCCCCCAGCTCCTACAATGAGCAGTTCTTC.

The V and J genes are TRBV4-1 and TRBJ1-2; D might be TRBD1 (5 bases). Germline CDR1 and CDR2: MGHRA and YSYEKL. V was trimmed by 1 base and J by 3 bases, leaving 12 bases between them. CDR3 length equals 15 residues. This CDR3 is CASSQAVRDHYGYTF. The CDR3 nucleotides read TGCGCCAGCAGCCAAGCGGTGAGGGACCACTATGGCTACACCTTC.

This chain joins TRBV27 and TRBJ1-1; no reliable D call. CDR3 size: 15 residues. V was clipped by 0 bases and J by 0 bases, with 8 bases between them. CDR1 MNHEY and CDR2 SMNVEV come from the germline V gene (reference sequence). The CDR3 loop reads CASSLSGRMNTEAFF. CDR3 sequence (DNA): TGTGCCAGCAGTTTATCCGGAAGAATGAACACTGAAGCTTTCTTT.

V gene TRBV6-5 combines with J gene TRBJ2-3, with 8 bases aligning to TRBD2. J was trimmed by 0 bases and V by 0 bases; bases with no gene match: 2. Germline CDR1 and CDR2: MNHEY and SVGAGI. The CDR3 covers 16 residues. The DNA for the CDR3 is TGTGCCAGCAGTTACTCGGGGACTAGAAGCACAGATACGCAGTATTTT. Protein: CASSYSGTRSTDTQYF.

This chain connects TRBV29-1 to TRBJ2-7, with D unresolved. Germline CDR1 SQVTM, CDR2 ANQGSEA. Deletions cut 2 bases from V and 4 bases from J, with 12 bases between. The CDR3 length is 13 residues. Here the CDR3 DNA reads TGCAGCGTTGAAATCCCTGGCAGTTACGAGCAGTACTTC. Amino acids: CSVEIPGSYEQYF.

Details on this clone: Other DNA sequences in this sample translate to the same CDR3. This chain links TRBV6-5 with TRBJ2-3, with D hard to call. The germline V gene has CDR1 MNHEY and CDR2 SVGAGI. The CDR3 covers 13 residues. Trimming shortened V by 6 bases and J by 0 bases, and 7 bases separated the two germline ends. The CDR3 sequence: CASSLTSTDTQYF. CDR3 nucleotides: TGTGCCAGCAGCCTTACTAGCACAGATACGCAGTATTTT.

The chain links TRBV5-8 to TRBJ2-5, with no clear D. The DNA matches TRBJ2-7 better at its end, which makes the J call doubtful. CDR1 and CDR2 from the germline V gene are SGHTS and YDEGEE. The CDR3 is 13 residues long. The CDR3 spells CASSLVTTYEQYF. As DNA, the CDR3 is TGTGCCAGCAGCTTGGTGACGACCTACGAGCAGTACTTC.

J is TRBJ2-7 and V is TRBV30; possibly TRBD1 for D (6 bases). V was cut by 2 bases and J by 4 bases, with 21 bases left in between. This CDR3 comprises 16 residues. Germline loops: CDR1 GTSNPN, CDR2 SVGIG (reference sequence). CDR3 residues: CAWSLSLYRELYEQYF. The DNA for the CDR3 is TGTGCCTGGAGTCTTTCCCTGTACAGGGAACTTTACGAGCAGTACTTC.

The rearrangement links TRBV29-1 to TRBJ2-7; possible D gene TRBD1, 5 bases. CDR1 and CDR2 (germline): SQVTM, ANQGSEA. The CDR3 sequence is 12 residues long. The V and J ends lost 0 bases and 2 bases respectively, with 5 bases between them. The CDR3 bases are TGCAGCGTTGAAGACAGGGCCTACGAGCAGTACTTC. This codes for CSVEDRAYEQYF.

The chain employs TRBV28 and TRBJ1-1, with D possibly matching TRBD1 (6 bases). Germline assignment: CDR1 MDHEN and CDR2 SYDVKM. Trimming took off 3 bases at V and 10 bases at J, with 12 bases between the two ends. CDR3 length equals 12 residues. CDR3 sequence reads: CASSFQGWGAFF. In nucleotides, the CDR3 is TGTGCCAGCAGTTTTCAGGGGTGGGGAGCTTTCTTT.

This sequence joins TRBV27 and TRBJ2-7; a weak D match, TRBD1 (6 bases). The CDR3 has 13 amino acids. Per the germline V gene, CDR1 is MNHEY and CDR2 is SMNVEV (reference sequence). With 7 bases removed from V and 6 bases from J, the gap between germline ends came to 16 bases. CDR3 nucleotide sequence: TGTGCCAGCACTCTTGTCCAGGGGCTCGAGCAGTACTTC. This codes for CASTLVQGLEQYF.

V usage is TRBV5-1 and J usage is TRBJ2-7; D possibly matches TRBD1 or TRBD2 (5 bases each). Germline CDR1 and CDR2: SGHRS and YFSETQ. Trimming cost V 0 bases and J 7 bases, with 14 bases left between them. This CDR3 has 14 amino acids. The CDR3 DNA sequence: TGCGCCAGCAGCTTGGGAGGGACGGCGAGAGAGCAGTACTTC. Translating it yields CASSLGGTAREQYF.

The rearrangement links TRBV4-1 to TRBJ1-5, with 10 bases that match TRBD1. J lost 6 bases, V lost 0 bases, and 11 bases had no gene match. This CDR3 is built from 18 residues. Germline V gene data show CDR1 as MGHRA and CDR2 as YSYEKL. CDR3 loop: CASSQDLSDRGFRQPQHF. Written as DNA, the CDR3 is TGCGCCAGCAGCCAAGATCTCTCGGACAGGGGGTTTCGTCAGCCCCAGCATTTT.

The chain recombines TRBV30 with TRBJ1-2, with 7 bases identical to TRBD1. CDR1 is GTSNPN, CDR2 SVGIG, per germline (reference sequence). The ends lost 0 bases at V and 6 bases at J; junction bases unmatched: 10. The CDR3 length is 15 residues. The CDR3, as DNA: TGTGCCTGGAGTGTTTCACGAGGGGGCGCGGATGGCTACACCTTC. Translated: CAWSVSRGGADGYTF.

J is TRBJ2-5 and V is TRBV29-1, with 7 bases aligning to TRBD1. CDR1 SQVTM and CDR2 ANQGSEA come from the germline V gene. With 1 base clipped from V and 5 bases from J, the junction kept 7 bases outside the gene matches. The CDR3 contains 14 residues. The CDR3 nucleotides read TGCAGCGTTGAAGGACAGGGAGTTTTGGAGACCCAGTACTTC. Protein product: CSVEGQGVLETQYF.

This clone appeared a few times. The chain joins TRBV5-8 to TRBJ2-7; no clear D gene. The germline V gene has CDR1 SGHTS and CDR2 YDEGEE. Trimming stripped 0 bases from V and 5 bases from J, with 6 bases between. The CDR3 runs to 12 residues. The CDR3 DNA sequence: TGTGCCAGCAGCTTGGTTTCGGACGAGCAGTACTTC. Translating it yields CASSLVSDEQYF.

V is TRBV6-1 and J is TRBJ2-1; D tentatively fits TRBD1 or TRBD2 (5 bases each). V lost 4 bases and J 3 bases, leaving 16 bases between the germline ends. The CDR3 runs to 16 residues. Germline assignment: CDR1 MNHNS and CDR2 SASEGT. The CDR3 sequence: CASSGMQGPFYNEQFF. The CDR3 coding sequence is TGTGCCAGCAGTGGTATGCAGGGACCATTCTACAATGAGCAGTTCTTC.

This clone was picked up one time. The chain combines TRBV4-1 with TRBJ2-5, with D possibly matching TRBD2 (5 bases). Trimming stripped 0 bases from V and 11 bases from J, with 19 bases between. In germline, CDR1 is MGHRA, CDR2 YSYEKL. This CDR3 spans 15 amino acids. The DNA of the CDR3 is TGCGCCAGCAGCCAAGACCCCGGACTTTCGAGGGAGCAGTACTTC. It codes for CASSQDPGLSREQYF.

The J gene is TRBJ2-6, the V gene TRBV7-3, with D uncertain. This CDR3 region has 18 residues. Trimming left V 0 bases short and J 3 bases short, with 15 bases between. Germline V gives CDR1 SGHTA, CDR2 FQGTGA. The CDR3 sequence is CASSLTYVNTYGANVLTF. The CDR3 DNA reads as TGTGCCAGCAGCTTAACGTATGTCAATACCTATGGGGCCAACGTCCTGACTTTC.

In this sample, this clone turned up once. The V and J genes are TRBV5-6 and TRBJ2-5, with D unclear. This CDR3 is 15 amino acids long. V was pared by 0 bases and J by 4 bases, with 13 bases between. Germline-derived CDR1 and CDR2 are SGHDT and YYEEEE. The CDR3 DNA reads TGTGCCAGCAGCTTGGATGTGACGGCAGGAGAGACCCAGTACTTC. Its translation is CASSLDVTAGETQYF.